This T cell receptor beta chain stems from a study of T cell responses to AZD1222 COVID-19 vaccine. Study outcomes and limitations: Vaccine-associated CD4 TCRs spanned spike, dominant at 160-218 and 743-854.

A note on this clone: What it recognizes is unknown.

J lost 7 bases, V lost 6 bases, and 8 bases had no gene match. Germline assignment: CDR1 LNHDA and CDR2 SQIVND (reference sequence). CDR3 length: 14 amino acids. Generated by immunoSEQ multiplex PCR, the TCRdb table keeps only in-frame clones and is missing some. In the table there are 130,000 to 150,000 clones, 85% to 95% of which are singletons. The J gene is TRBJ2-7, the V gene TRBV19, with 11 bases aligning to TRBD1. The receptor's source is an adult who had recovered from COVID-19. The sequencing used peripheral blood, collected after recovery from COVID-19. The CDR3 loop is CASSTGQGAVEQYF. CDR3 DNA: TGTGCCAGTAGCACCGGACAGGGGGCGGTGGAGCAGTACTTC.